A selection of T cell receptor beta chains follows, all from one sample in a study of response to subunit inactivated influenza vaccine. TCRdb fed the RT-PCR reads into MiXCR, producing one record per CDR3 protein. The table records about 190,000 distinct CDR3 sequences, about an eighth of them present only once. Material: CD8+ T cells sorted from PBMCs, obtained about 5 days after vaccination. Every receptor here comes from a man aged 50 to 60 who received an inactivated influenza vaccine. The CDR3 runs from the conserved cysteine through the conserved F or W. Each record gives: J gene, clone size, V gene, CDR3 length, D gene, CDR3 DNA, CDR3 protein. The D gene is left open where the match is weak. Some rows have no size entry. The others give once, few or many, or a class for an expanded clone.

TRBJ1-1 | few | TRBV4-1 | 14 | - | TGCGCCAGCAGCCAAGAGGGGGTTTACACTGAAGCTTTCTTT | CASSQEGVYTEAFF
TRBJ2-1 | - | TRBV29-1 | 16 | TRBD2 | TGCAGCGTTGAAGATCGGGGGGGTTTTGCCTACAATGAGCAGTTCTTC | CSVEDRGGFAYNEQFF
TRBJ2-7 | few | TRBV6-5 | 15 | - | TGTGCCAGCAGTTACTCGAACGGGAATATCCACGAGCAGTACTTC | CASSYSNGNIHEQYF
TRBJ2-1 | - | TRBV6-2/TRBV6-3 | 16 | TRBD2 | TGTGCCAGCAGTTACGCACGACTAGCGGCCTACAATGAGCAGTTCTTC | CASSYARLAAYNEQFF
TRBJ2-5 | few | TRBV7-6 | 14 | TRBD1 | TGTGCCAGCAGCTTTACAGGGGTCCAAGAGACCCAGTACTTC | CASSFTGVQETQYF
TRBJ1-6 | - | TRBV7-2 | 15 | - | TGTGCCAGCAGCTTCGGGGCCGGGTATAATTCACCCCTCCACTTT | CASSFGAGYNSPLHF
TRBJ1-1 | many | TRBV12-3/TRBV12-4 | 13 | - | TGTGCCAGCACCTCGGACTTCCCCGCTGAAGCTTTCTTT | CASTSDFPAEAFF
TRBJ1-2 | - | TRBV29-1 | 15 | TRBD1 | TGCAGCGTTGAAGATCATACAGGGGGCCTCTATGGCTACACCTTC | CSVEDHTGGLYGYTF
TRBJ1-1 | few | TRBV4-2 | 15 | TRBD1 | TGTGCCAGCAGCCCGGACAGGGGGAGGCACACTGAAGCTTTCTTT | CASSPDRGRHTEAFF
TRBJ2-7 | - | TRBV20-1 | 15 | - | TGCAGTGCTAGAGATCTCAACAGGGTGTCCTACGAGCAGTACTTC | CSARDLNRVSYEQYF
TRBJ1-4 | few | TRBV12-3/TRBV12-4 | 17 | TRBD1 | TGTGCCAGCAGTTTTACCCCCGGCTCCGGGACAGGCCCTAGACTGTTTTTT | CASSFTPGSGTGPRLFF
TRBJ2-5 | few | TRBV20-1 | 10 | - | TGCAGTGCTGTCCGGGAGACCCAGTACTTC | CSAVRETQYF
TRBJ2-2 | - | TRBV7-9 | 14 | - | TGTGCCAGCAGCTTGACCACGAACACCGGGGAGCTGTTTTTT | CASSLTTNTGELFF
TRBJ2-7 | few | TRBV12-3/TRBV12-4 | 14 | TRBD1 | TGTGCCAGCAGTACGGGACAGGGTCTTAACGAGCAGTACTTC | CASSTGQGLNEQYF
TRBJ2-7 | many | TRBV29-1 | 14 | - | TGCAGCGTTCTTATTACGAGGGGGATGGTCGAGCAGTACTTC | CSVLITRGMVEQYF
TRBJ2-7 | few | TRBV7-2 | 14 | TRBD2 | TGTGCCAGCAGCTTCGGGACTACGACCTACGAGCAGTACTTC | CASSFGTTTYEQYF
TRBJ2-1 | few | TRBV12-3/TRBV12-4 | 14 | TRBD1 | TGTGCCAGCAGTTCGGGACAGGGAGTGAATGAGCAGTTCTTC | CASSSGQGVNEQFF
TRBJ2-7 | - | TRBV28 | 12 | - | TGTGCCAGCAGGGGTTTATCCTACGAGCAGTACTTC | CASRGLSYEQYF
TRBJ2-5 | few | TRBV5-1 | 15 | - | TGCGCCAGCAGCGACGCGGGAAGTAGCGGAGAGACCCAGTACTTC | CASSDAGSSGETQYF
TRBJ2-1 | - | TRBV12-3/TRBV12-4 | 14 | - | TGTGCCAGCAATTGGGACGGAGTTTACAATGAGCAGTTCTTC | CASNWDGVYNEQFF
TRBJ1-5 | few | TRBV15 | 14 | - | TGTGCCACCAGCAGAGAAACAAGGAACCAGCCCCAGCATTTT | CATSRETRNQPQHF
TRBJ2-3 | - | TRBV10-3 | 16 | TRBD2 | TGTGCCATCACCTTTAGTCCTAGCGGGAGCACAGATACGCAGTATTTT | CAITFSPSGSTDTQYF
TRBJ1-4 | many | TRBV28 | 18 | - | TGTGCCAGCAGAGCGGATGGGGAGATGGGATGGGATAATGAAAAACTGTTTTTT | CASRADGEMGWDNEKLFF
TRBJ2-3 | many | TRBV24-1 | 16 | TRBD1 | TGTGCCACCAGTGATTTGCCTCAGGGGGCGAAAGATACGCAGTATTTT | CATSDLPQGAKDTQYF
TRBJ2-3 | few | TRBV6-1 | 15 | - | TGTGCCAGCAGTGAAAGTGCGGGGAACACAGATACGCAGTATTTT | CASSESAGNTDTQYF
TRBJ2-7 | few | TRBV4-3 | 17 | - | TGCGCCAGCAGCCAAGACTCTTCGGGACTTGGCTCCTACGAGCAGTACTTC | CASSQDSSGLGSYEQYF
TRBJ1-1 | - | TRBV6-1 | 15 | - | TGTGCCAGCAGACTCAGGGAGTACATGAACACTGAAGCTTTCTTT | CASRLREYMNTEAFF
TRBJ2-7 | - | TRBV5-1 | 19 | TRBD1 | TGCGCCAGCAGCTTGGTCGGGACAGGGGGCGTCGGGGGCTCCTACGAGCAGTACTTC | CASSLVGTGGVGGSYEQYF
TRBJ2-3 | many | TRBV7-2 | 17 | TRBD2 | TGTGCCAGCAGCCACACTAGACTAGCGGGGGACACAGATACGCAGTATTTT | CASSHTRLAGDTDTQYF
TRBJ2-1 | few | TRBV10-2 | 14 | - | TGCGCCAGCAGTGAGTCGTTATTCTACAATGAGCAGTTCTTC | CASSESLFYNEQFF
TRBJ2-1 | few | TRBV11-2 | 16 | TRBD2 | TGTGCCAGCAGCCCGACTAGCGGGGGTCACTACAATGAGCAGTTCTTC | CASSPTSGGHYNEQFF
TRBJ2-3 | - | TRBV15 | 12 | - | TGTGCCACCAGCAGAGATAAAGATACGCAGTATTTT | CATSRDKDTQYF
TRBJ1-2 | - | TRBV7-9 | 15 | - | TGTGCCAGCAGCTTAGGGGGGGCCCTGGTGGATGGCTACACCTTC | CASSLGGALVDGYTF
TRBJ2-1 | - | TRBV24-1 | 12 | - | TGTGCCACCAGTGATTTGCTCGATGAGCAGTTCTTC | CATSDLLDEQFF
TRBJ1-1 | few | TRBV20-1 | 16 | - | TGCAGTGCTAGAGATAACTATAAAGGGGGATTCACTGAAGCTTTCTTT | CSARDNYKGGFTEAFF
TRBJ2-1 | many | TRBV6-2/TRBV6-3 | 16 | - | TGTGCCAGCAGTTACTCGGCGGGGGCATCCTACAATGAGCAGTTCTTC | CASSYSAGASYNEQFF
TRBJ2-7 | - | TRBV6-1 | 13 | - | TGTGCCAGCAGCCAAGGTTGGTCCTACGAGCAGTACTTC | CASSQGWSYEQYF
TRBJ2-1 | - | TRBV4-1 | 12 | - | TGCGCCACCATGGCGGGGGCCAATGAGCAGTTCTTC | CATMAGANEQFF
TRBJ1-2 | many | TRBV19 | 13 | - | TGTGCCAGTAGTCCCCTTGGCAACTATGGCTACACCTTC | CASSPLGNYGYTF
TRBJ1-2 | few | TRBV10-3 | 13 | - | TGTGCCATCAGGGAGGACCGACACTATGGCTACACCTTC | CAIREDRHYGYTF
TRBJ2-5 | - | TRBV25-1 | 15 | TRBD1 | TGTGCCAGCAGTGTTCCGACAGGGACGGGGGAGACCCAGTACTTC | CASSVPTGTGETQYF
TRBJ2-1 | - | TRBV19 | 13 | - | TGTGCCAGTAGTTTGGGGGAGTCGGTGGAGCAGTTCTTC | CASSLGESVEQFF
TRBJ2-1 | few | TRBV16 | 13 | - | TGTGCCAGCAGCCAATCGGCTGGCAATGAGCAGTTCTTC | CASSQSAGNEQFF
TRBJ2-3 | - | TRBV29-1 | 12 | - | TGCAGCGTCGCTCCAGATGGAGATACGCAGTATTTT | CSVAPDGDTQYF
TRBJ2-1 | - | TRBV15 | 14 | TRBD2 | TGTGCCACCGGTCCGGGACTAGCTACCAATGAGCAGTTCTTC | CATGPGLATNEQFF
TRBJ1-1 | few | TRBV28 | 14 | - | TGTGCCAGCAGTTTCCACAGCTTGAACACTGAAGCTTTCTTT | CASSFHSLNTEAFF
TRBJ2-2 | - | TRBV29-1 | 12 | - | TGCAGCGTTCCCGGGGCGGACGGGGAGCTGTTTTTT | CSVPGADGELFF
TRBJ2-2 | - | TRBV12-3/TRBV12-4 | 15 | TRBD2 | TGTGCCAGCAGCCCAGCGGGAGCGAACACCGGGGAGCTGTTTTTT | CASSPAGANTGELFF
TRBJ2-1 | - | TRBV7-9 | 16 | TRBD1 | TGTGCCAGCAGCTTACCCGACAGGGGTCTATACAATGAGCAGTTCTTC | CASSLPDRGLYNEQFF
TRBJ2-3 | - | TRBV11-2 | 20 | TRBD2 | TGTGCCAGCAGCCCCAGACCCGGACTAGCGGGGGGCGAGAGCACAGATACGCAGTATTTT | CASSPRPGLAGGESTDTQYF
TRBJ2-7 | - | TRBV20-1 | 11 | TRBD1 | TGCAGTGCTGGACAGGGCTACGAGCAGTACTTC | CSAGQGYEQYF
TRBJ2-1 | few | TRBV4-3 | 15 | - | TGCGCCAGCAGCCAAGAAGGGACGTATTACAATGAGCAGTTCTTC | CASSQEGTYYNEQFF
TRBJ2-1 | - | TRBV11-2 | 12 | - | TGTGCCAGCAGCTTAGTTACGGATGAGCAGTTCTTC | CASSLVTDEQFF